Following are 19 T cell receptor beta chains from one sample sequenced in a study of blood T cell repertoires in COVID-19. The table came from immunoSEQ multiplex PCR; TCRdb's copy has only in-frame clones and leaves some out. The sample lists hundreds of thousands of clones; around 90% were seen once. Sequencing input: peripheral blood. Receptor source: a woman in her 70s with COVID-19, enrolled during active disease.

CDR3: CASSYRGRDSPLHF. The CDR3 DNA reads TGTGCCAGCAGTTACAGGGGCAGGGATTCACCCCTCCACTTT. The genes are TRBV27 and TRBJ1-6; 7 bases map to TRBD1. V trimming: 4 bases; J trimming: 8 bases; junction bases outside the gene matches: 5. Germline V gene sequence: CDR1 MNHEY, CDR2 SMNVEV (reference sequence). This CDR3 region has 14 residues.

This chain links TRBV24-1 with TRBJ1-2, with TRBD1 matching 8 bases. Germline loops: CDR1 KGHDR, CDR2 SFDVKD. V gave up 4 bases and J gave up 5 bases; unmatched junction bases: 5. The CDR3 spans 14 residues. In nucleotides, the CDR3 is TGTGCCACCAGTGAGCCAGGGGGCAGTTATGGCTACACCTTC. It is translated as CATSEPGGSYGYTF.

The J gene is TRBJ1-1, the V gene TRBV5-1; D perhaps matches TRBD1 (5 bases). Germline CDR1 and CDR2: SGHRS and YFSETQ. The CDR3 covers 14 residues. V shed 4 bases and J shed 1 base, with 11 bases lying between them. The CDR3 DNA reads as TGCGCCAGCAGCACGTACACAGGGAACACTGAAGCTTTCTTT. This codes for CASSTYTGNTEAFF.

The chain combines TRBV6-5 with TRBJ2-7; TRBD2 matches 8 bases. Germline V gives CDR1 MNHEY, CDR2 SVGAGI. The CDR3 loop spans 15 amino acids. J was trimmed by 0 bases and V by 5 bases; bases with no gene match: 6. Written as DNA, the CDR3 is TGTGCCAGCAGTCCTAGCGGGCCGCTCTCCTACGAGCAGTACTTC. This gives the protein CASSPSGPLSYEQYF.

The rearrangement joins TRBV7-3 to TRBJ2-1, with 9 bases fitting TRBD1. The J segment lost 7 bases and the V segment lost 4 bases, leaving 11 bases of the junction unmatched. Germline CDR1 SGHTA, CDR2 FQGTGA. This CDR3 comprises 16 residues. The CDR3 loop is CASSSPGQGLRNEQFF. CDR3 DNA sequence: TGTGCCAGCAGCTCACCGGGACAGGGTTTAAGGAATGAGCAGTTCTTC. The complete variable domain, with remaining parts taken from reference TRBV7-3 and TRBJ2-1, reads GAGVSQTPSNKVTEKGKYVELRCDPISGHTALYWYRQSLGQGPEFLIYFQGTGAADDSGLPNDRFFAVRPEGSVSTLKIQRTERGDSAVYLCASSSPGQGLRNEQFFGPGTRLTVL.

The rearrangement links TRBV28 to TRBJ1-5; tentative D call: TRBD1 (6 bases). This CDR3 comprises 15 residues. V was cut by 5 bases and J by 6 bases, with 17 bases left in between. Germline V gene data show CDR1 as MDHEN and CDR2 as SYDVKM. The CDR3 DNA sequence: TGTGCCAGCAGTCTACAGGGCCGGTTGGGTCAGCCCCAGCATTTT. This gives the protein CASSLQGRLGQPQHF.

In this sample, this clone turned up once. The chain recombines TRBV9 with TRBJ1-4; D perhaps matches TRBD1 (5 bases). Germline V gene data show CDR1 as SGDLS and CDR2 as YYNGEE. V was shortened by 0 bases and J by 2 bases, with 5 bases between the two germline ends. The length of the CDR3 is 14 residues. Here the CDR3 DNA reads TGTGCCAGCAGCGTAGCAGGGACTAATGAAAAACTGTTTTTT. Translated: CASSVAGTNEKLFF.

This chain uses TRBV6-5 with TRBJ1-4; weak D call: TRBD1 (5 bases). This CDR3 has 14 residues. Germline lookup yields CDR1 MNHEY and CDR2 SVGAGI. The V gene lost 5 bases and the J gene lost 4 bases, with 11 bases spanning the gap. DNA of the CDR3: TGTGCCAGCAGTCCCTTGGGGGGTAATGAAAAACTGTTTTTT. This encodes CASSPLGGNEKLFF.

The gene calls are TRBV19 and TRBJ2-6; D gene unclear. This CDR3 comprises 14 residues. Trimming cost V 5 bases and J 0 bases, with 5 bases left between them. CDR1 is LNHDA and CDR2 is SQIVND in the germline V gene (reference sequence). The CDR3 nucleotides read TGTGCCAGTAGTTTTATCTCTGGGGCCAACGTCCTGACTTTC. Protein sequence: CASSFISGANVLTF.

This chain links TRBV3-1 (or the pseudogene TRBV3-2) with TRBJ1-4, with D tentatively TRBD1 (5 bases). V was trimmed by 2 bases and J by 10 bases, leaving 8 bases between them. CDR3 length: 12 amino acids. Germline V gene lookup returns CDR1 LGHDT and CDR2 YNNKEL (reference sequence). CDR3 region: CASSQRGGKLFF. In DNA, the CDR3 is TGTGCCAGCAGCCAACGGGGGGGAAAACTGTTTTTT.

In DNA, the CDR3 is TGTGCCCAGAGCCAGGACTATGGCTACACCTTC. Amino acid sequence: CAQSQDYGYTF. The chain has TRBV30 and TRBJ1-2, with D uncertain. There are 11 residues in the CDR3. V lost 8 bases and J 3 bases, leaving 10 bases between the germline ends. Germline V gene data show CDR1 as GTSNPN and CDR2 as SVGIG (reference sequence).

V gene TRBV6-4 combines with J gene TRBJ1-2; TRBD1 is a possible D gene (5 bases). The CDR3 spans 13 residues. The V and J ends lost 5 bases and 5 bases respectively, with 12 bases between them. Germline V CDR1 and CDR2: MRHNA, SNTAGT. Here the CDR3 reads CASSPGLQYGYTF. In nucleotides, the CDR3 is TGTGCCAGCAGTCCGGGACTCCAGTATGGCTACACCTTC.

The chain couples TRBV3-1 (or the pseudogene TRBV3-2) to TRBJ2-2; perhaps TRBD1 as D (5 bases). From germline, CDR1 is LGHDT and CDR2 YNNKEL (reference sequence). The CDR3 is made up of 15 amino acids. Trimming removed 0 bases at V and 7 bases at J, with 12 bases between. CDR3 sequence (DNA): TGTGCCAGCAGCCAAGATCAGGGATGGAACGGGGAGCTGTTTTTT. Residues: CASSQDQGWNGELFF.

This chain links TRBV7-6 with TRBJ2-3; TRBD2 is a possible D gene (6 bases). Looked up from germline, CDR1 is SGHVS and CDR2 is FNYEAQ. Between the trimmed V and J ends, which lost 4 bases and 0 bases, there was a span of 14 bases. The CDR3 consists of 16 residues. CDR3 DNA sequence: TGTGCCAGCAGCTCCGCGGGGCAGGGTAGCACAGATACGCAGTATTTT. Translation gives CASSSAGQGSTDTQYF.

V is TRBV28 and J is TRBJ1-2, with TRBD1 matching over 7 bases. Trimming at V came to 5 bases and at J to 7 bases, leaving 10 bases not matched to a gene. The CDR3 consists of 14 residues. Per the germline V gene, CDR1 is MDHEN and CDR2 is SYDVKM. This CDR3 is CASSPPTGWVGYTF. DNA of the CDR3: TGTGCCAGCAGTCCACCGACAGGGTGGGTTGGCTACACCTTC.

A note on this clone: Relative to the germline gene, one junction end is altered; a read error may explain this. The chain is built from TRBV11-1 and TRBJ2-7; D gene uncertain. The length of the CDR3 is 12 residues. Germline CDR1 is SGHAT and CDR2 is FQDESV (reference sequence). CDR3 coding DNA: TGTGCCAGCAGCTTAGTATCCTCCGAGCAGTACTTC. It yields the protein CASSLVSSEQYF.

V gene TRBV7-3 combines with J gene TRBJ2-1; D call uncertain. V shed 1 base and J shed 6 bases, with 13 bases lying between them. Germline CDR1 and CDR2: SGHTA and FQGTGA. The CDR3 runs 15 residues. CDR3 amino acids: CASSLSAQSVNEQFF. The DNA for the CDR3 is TGTGCCAGCAGCTTAAGTGCACAATCCGTCAATGAGCAGTTCTTC.

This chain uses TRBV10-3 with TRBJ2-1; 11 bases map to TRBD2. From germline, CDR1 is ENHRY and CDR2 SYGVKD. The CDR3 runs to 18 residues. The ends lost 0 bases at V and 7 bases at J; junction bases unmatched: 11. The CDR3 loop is CAISESRLAGGPGNEQFF. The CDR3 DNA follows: TGTGCCATCAGTGAGTCCAGGCTAGCGGGAGGCCCGGGTAATGAGCAGTTCTTC.

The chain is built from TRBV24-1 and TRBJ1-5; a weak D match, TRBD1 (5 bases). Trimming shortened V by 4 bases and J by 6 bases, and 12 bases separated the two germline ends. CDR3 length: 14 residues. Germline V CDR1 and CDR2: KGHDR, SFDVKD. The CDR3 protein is CATSETQGIQPQHF. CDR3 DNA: TGTGCCACCAGTGAAACCCAGGGTATTCAGCCCCAGCATTTT.